These 16 T cell receptor beta chains share one sample of origin, sequenced in a study of T cell responses to AZD1222 COVID-19 vaccine. Profiling relied on immunoSEQ multiplex PCR, and the TCRdb table lists in-frame clones only, not all of them. The sample lists 72,000 or so clones; 85% were seen once. Source: peripheral blood, taken on day 0 of AZD1222 vaccination. The receptors come from an adult in good health.

The chain employs TRBV19 and TRBJ1-4, with TRBD1 as a possible D gene (5 bases). CDR1 and CDR2 (germline): LNHDA, SQIVND (reference sequence). The length of the CDR3 is 15 residues. The V and J ends lost 5 bases and 3 bases respectively, with 13 bases between them. The CDR3, as DNA: TGTGCCAGTAGTCCCGGCGACAGTTCTAATGAAAAACTGTTTTTT. As protein: CASSPGDSSNEKLFF.

This clone has only a few counts. The rearrangement joins TRBV7-9 to TRBJ2-3, with D possibly TRBD1 on 5 matching bases. Trimming took 0 bases from V and 2 from J, leaving 12 bases between them. Germline assignment: CDR1 SEHNR and CDR2 FQNEAQ (reference sequence). The CDR3 spans 16 residues. The CDR3 region is CASSLAQQEATDTQYF. The CDR3 nucleotides are TGTGCCAGCAGCTTAGCGCAACAGGAAGCCACAGATACGCAGTATTTT.

The V gene is TRBV6-5, the J gene TRBJ1-5; 7 bases align to TRBD1. Germline CDR1 is MNHEY and CDR2 is SVGAGI. The CDR3 loop spans 14 amino acids. With 5 bases clipped from V and 3 bases from J, the junction kept 4 bases outside the gene matches. DNA of the CDR3: TGTGCCAGCAGTCTAGGACAGGCCAATCAGCCCCAGCATTTT. Encoded protein: CASSLGQANQPQHF.

The rearrangement links TRBV18 to TRBJ2-1; tentative D call: TRBD2 (5 bases). The CDR3 totals 13 residues. Germline V lookup: CDR1 KGHSH, CDR2 LQKENI. V lost 0 bases and J lost 6, with 6 bases in between. Written as DNA, the CDR3 is TGTGCCAGCTCACCACCAGGGAGCAATGAGCAGTTCTTC. Translation gives CASSPPGSNEQFF.

This clone has a handful of counts. V usage is TRBV7-8 and J usage is TRBJ1-2; D possibly corresponds to TRBD1 (6 bases). The CDR3 has 15 residues. Germline-derived CDR1 and CDR2 are SGHVS and FQNEAQ. Trimming took 6 bases from V and 2 from J, leaving 16 bases between them. CDR3: CASSSNPGANYGYTF. Written as DNA, the CDR3 is TGTGCCAGCAGTTCAAACCCAGGGGCAAACTATGGCTACACCTTC.

In regard to this clone: Other DNA sequences in the same sample also yield this CDR3. The chain has TRBV7-2 and TRBJ1-4; no firm D call. The germline V gene encodes CDR1 SGHTA and CDR2 FQGNSA. The CDR3 length is 14 residues. Trimming removed 0 bases from V and 0 bases from J, with 2 bases in between. The CDR3 spells CASSLAATNEKLFF. The CDR3 nucleotides read TGTGCCAGCAGCTTAGCAGCAACTAATGAAAAACTGTTTTTT.

The V call is TRBV5-5, the J call TRBJ2-7; D is possibly TRBD2 (6 bases). The CDR3 extends over 14 amino acids. Trimming stripped 1 base from V and 2 bases from J, with 10 bases between. From germline, CDR1 is SGHKS and CDR2 YYEKEE (reference sequence). For the CDR3, the DNA is TGTGCCAGCAGCTTGATCGGGAGCCCCTACGAGCAGTACTTC. Translating it yields CASSLIGSPYEQYF. Combining the CDR3 with reference TRBV5-5 and TRBJ2-7 gives the whole variable domain DAGVTQSPTHLIKTRGQQVTLRCSPISGHKSVSWYQQVLGQGPQFIFQYYEKEERGRGNFPDRFSARQFPNYSSELNVNALLLGDSALYLCASSLIGSPYEQYFGPGTRLTVT.

The V and J genes are TRBV7-3 and TRBJ1-1, with 8 bases identical to TRBD1. The CDR3 sequence is 14 residues long. Germline lookup yields CDR1 SGHTA and CDR2 FQGTGA. J lost 2 bases, V lost 4 bases, and 3 bases had no gene match. DNA of the CDR3: TGTGCCAGCAGCTCAGGGGGCAAAAACACTGAAGCTTTCTTT. Encoded protein: CASSSGGKNTEAFF.

The CDR3 DNA follows: TGTGCCAGCAGCTTAGCAGGGTTGAACACTGAAGCTTTCTTT. Its translation is CASSLAGLNTEAFF. The V gene is TRBV7-2, the J gene TRBJ1-1; unclear D gene. The V and J ends lost 0 bases and 0 bases respectively, with 5 bases between them. The length of the CDR3 is 14 residues. Looked up from germline, CDR1 is SGHTA and CDR2 is FQGNSA.

The DNA of the CDR3 is TGTGCCAGCAGTTCGAATCAGGGGGTTGGGGAAGCTTTCTTT. Protein: CASSSNQGVGEAFF. This chain links TRBV27 with TRBJ1-1; TRBD1 agrees at 7 bases. The V gene's germline CDR1 is MNHEY and CDR2 SMNVEV (reference sequence). V lost 4 bases to trimming and J lost 8 bases; unmatched junction nucleotides: 10. The CDR3 runs 14 residues.

The V call is TRBV27, the J call TRBJ2-7; weak D call: TRBD1 (6 bases). Trimming took off 3 bases at V and 6 bases at J, with 18 bases between the two ends. The CDR3 is 15 residues long. Per germline, CDR1 MNHEY and CDR2 SMNVEV (reference sequence). The CDR3 bases are TGTGCCAGCAGTTTCAATCACAAACAGGGCCTCGAGCAGTACTTC. Protein: CASSFNHKQGLEQYF.

V usage is TRBV5-6 and J usage is TRBJ1-2; 9 bases agree with TRBD1. The CDR3 sequence is 13 residues long. Germline V gene sequence: CDR1 SGHDT, CDR2 YYEEEE. V dropped 0 bases and J dropped 6; count of bases not matched to a gene: 0. CDR3 loop: CASSLGQGDGYTF. In nucleotides, the CDR3 is TGTGCCAGCAGCTTGGGACAGGGGGATGGCTACACCTTC.

J is TRBJ2-7 and V is TRBV18; no clear D. Trimming pared 3 bases from V and 7 bases from J, leaving 16 bases between. Germline-derived CDR1 and CDR2 are KGHSH and LQKENI. The CDR3 contains 14 residues. The CDR3 here is CASSPGFSMGEQYF. The DNA of the CDR3 is TGTGCCAGCTCACCGGGATTTAGCATGGGGGAGCAGTACTTC.

The gene calls are TRBV27 and TRBJ1-5; no clear D. CDR1 MNHEY and CDR2 SMNVEV come from the germline V gene (reference sequence). Trimming shortened V by 5 bases and J by 0 bases, and 11 bases separated the two germline ends. The CDR3 runs 15 residues. CDR3: CASSPRHLSNQPQHF. The CDR3 region has the DNA TGTGCCAGCAGTCCCAGACACCTTAGCAATCAGCCCCAGCATTTT.

This clone was recorded only once. This chain links TRBV5-6 with TRBJ2-5; 8 bases are a match to TRBD2. The CDR3 is 15 residues long. CDR1 and CDR2 from the germline V gene are SGHDT and YYEEEE. V trimming: 0 bases; J trimming: 0 bases; junction bases outside the gene matches: 1. The CDR3 sequence is CASSLAGGYQETQYF. The CDR3 DNA reads TGTGCCAGCAGCTTGGCGGGAGGGTACCAAGAGACCCAGTACTTC.

This chain links TRBV6-4 with TRBJ2-1, with TRBD1 matching over 8 bases. J was trimmed by 10 bases and V by 6 bases; bases with no gene match: 11. The CDR3 is 14 residues long. Germline V gene data show CDR1 as MRHNA and CDR2 as SNTAGT. CDR3 region: CASSETGQVVEQFF. CDR3 nucleotides: TGTGCCAGCAGCGAAACGGGACAGGTTGTCGAGCAGTTCTTC.